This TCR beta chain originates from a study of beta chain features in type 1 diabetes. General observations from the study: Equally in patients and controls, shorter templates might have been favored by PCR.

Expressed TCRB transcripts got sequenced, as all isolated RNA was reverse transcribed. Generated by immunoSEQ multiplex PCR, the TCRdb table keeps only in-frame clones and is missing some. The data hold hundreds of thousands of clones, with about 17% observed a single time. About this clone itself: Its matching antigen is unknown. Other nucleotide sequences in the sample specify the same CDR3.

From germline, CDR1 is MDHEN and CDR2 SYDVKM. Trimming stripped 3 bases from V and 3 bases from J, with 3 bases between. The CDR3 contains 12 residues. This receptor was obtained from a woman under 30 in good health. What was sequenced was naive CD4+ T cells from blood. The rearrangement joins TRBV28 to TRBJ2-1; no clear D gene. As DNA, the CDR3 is TGTGCCAGCAGTTTGGTCTACAATGAGCAGTTCTTC. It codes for CASSLVYNEQFF.